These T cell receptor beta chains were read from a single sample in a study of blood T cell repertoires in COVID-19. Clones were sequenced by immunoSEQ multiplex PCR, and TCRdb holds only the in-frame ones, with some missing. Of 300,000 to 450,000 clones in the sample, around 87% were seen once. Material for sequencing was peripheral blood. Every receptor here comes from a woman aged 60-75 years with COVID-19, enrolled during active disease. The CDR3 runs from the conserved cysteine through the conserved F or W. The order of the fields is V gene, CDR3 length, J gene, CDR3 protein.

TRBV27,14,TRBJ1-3,CASSLGRRGNTIYF
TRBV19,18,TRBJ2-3,CASSIASRTASSTDTQYF
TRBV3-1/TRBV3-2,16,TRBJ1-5,CASSQDLAGSNQPQHF
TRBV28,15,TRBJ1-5,CASNRGTAGNQPQHF
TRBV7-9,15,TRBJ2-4,CASSARGGAKNIQYF
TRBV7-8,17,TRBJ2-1,CASSFRPRSGGRDEQFF
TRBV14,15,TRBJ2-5,CASSHPTGGAETQYF
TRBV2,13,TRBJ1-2,CASSEIQGSGYTF
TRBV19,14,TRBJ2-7,CASSITRFSYEQYF
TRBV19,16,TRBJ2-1,CASRAPGQVSYNEQFF
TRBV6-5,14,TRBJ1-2,CASSRDRDHYGYTF
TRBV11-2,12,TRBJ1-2,CASSRQGNGYTF
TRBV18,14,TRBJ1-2,CASSPLVPGDGYTF
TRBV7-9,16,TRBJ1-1,CASSLGGARDPTEAFF
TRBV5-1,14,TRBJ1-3,CASSLTGSENTIYF
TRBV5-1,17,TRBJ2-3,CASSARTSGGPTDTQYF
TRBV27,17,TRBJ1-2,CASSIRVTGGTNYGYTF
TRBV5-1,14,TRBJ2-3,CASSPGGPTDTQYF
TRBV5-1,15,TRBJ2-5,CASRRAGGHQETQYF
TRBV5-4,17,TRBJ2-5,CASSAKLALGTQETQYF
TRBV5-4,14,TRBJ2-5,CASSLKGVPETQYF
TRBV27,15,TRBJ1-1,CASSPLGGLNTEAFF
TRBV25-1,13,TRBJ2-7,CASTRDTIREQYF
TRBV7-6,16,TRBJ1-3,CASSLGGGYSGNTIYF
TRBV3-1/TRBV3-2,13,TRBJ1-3,CASSPTAGNTIYF
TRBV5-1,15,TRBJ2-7,CASSLFSGGTYEQYF
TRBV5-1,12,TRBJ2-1,CASSLDQGGQFF
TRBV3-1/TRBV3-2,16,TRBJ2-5,CASSHRGRGIQETQYF
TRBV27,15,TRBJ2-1,CASSVIPGGDNEQFF
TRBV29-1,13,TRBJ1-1,CSVGDRGPTEAFF
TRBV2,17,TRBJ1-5,CASRAGTGLISNQPQHF
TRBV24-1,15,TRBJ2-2,CATSDPGQSTGELFF
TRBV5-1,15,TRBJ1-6,CASSSGHRDNSPLHF
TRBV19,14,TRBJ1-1,CASSIGFTISEAFF
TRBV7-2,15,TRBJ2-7,CASSLLPGGSYEQYF
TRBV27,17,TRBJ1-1,CASSLRTTAGRNTEAFF
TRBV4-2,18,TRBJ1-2,CASSQGVRLRDRGGLSTF
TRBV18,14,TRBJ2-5,CASSPGLARETQYF
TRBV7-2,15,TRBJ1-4,CASSSGQAEGEKLFF
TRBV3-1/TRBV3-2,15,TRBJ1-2,CASSQVQGSIYGYTF
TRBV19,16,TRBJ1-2,CASSTRDTEVVSGYTF
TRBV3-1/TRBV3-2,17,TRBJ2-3,CASSPRLAGARTDTQYF
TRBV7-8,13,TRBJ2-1,CASSLPVYNEQFF
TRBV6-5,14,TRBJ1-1,CASSFLRRGTEAFF
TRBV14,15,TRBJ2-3,CASSPRLMTIDTQYF
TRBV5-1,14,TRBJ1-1,CASSLGGGNTEAFF
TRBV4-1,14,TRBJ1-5,CASSRPQEIQPQHF
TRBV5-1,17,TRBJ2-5,CASSLMGTVEIQETQYF